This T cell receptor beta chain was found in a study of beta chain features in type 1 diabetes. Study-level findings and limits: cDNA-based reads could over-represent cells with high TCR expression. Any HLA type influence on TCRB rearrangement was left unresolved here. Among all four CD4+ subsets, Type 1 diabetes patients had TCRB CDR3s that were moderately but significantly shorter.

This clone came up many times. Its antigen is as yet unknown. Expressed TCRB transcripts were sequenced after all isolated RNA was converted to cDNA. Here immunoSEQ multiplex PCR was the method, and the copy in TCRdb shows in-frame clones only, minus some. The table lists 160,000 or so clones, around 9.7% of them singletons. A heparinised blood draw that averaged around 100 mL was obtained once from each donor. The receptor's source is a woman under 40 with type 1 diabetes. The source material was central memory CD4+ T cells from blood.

The CDR3 sequence: CATSRARALASSEQFF. CDR3 bases: TGTGCCACCAGCAGAGCTCGGGCCCTAGCGTCCAGTGAGCAGTTCTTC. V gene TRBV15 combines with J gene TRBJ2-1, with D possibly being TRBD2 (6 bases). The V gene's germline CDR1 is LNHNV and CDR2 YYDKDF (reference sequence). CDR3 size: 16 residues. V shed 1 base and J shed 9 bases, with 19 bases lying between them. Full variable domain (missing parts from reference TRBV15 and TRBJ2-1): DAMVIQNPRYQVTQFGKPVTLSCSQTLNHNVMYWYQQKSSQAPKLLFHYYDKDFNNEADTPDNFQSRRPNTSFCFLDIRSPGLGDTAMYLCATSRARALASSEQFFGPGTRLTVL.